This TCR beta chain was observed in a study of blood T cell repertoires in COVID-19. Background on the study: Italy, Spain and the United States were the sources of the convalescent and acute COVID-19 samples.

The study drew participants aged roughly 18 to 95 years from fewer than 30 US areas. Original analysis: Amplification of reference gene primers was used by the study to estimate nucleated cell counts. Measured with immunoSEQ multiplex PCR; TCRdb has only the in-frame clones, and not every one. V and J calls and clone size follow that table, whereas D and trimming were derived from the DNA. The top ten clones hold approximately 2.2% of a sample with under 150,000 clones, 70% to 90% of them seen once. In germline, CDR1 is LNHDA, CDR2 SQIVND (reference sequence). This CDR3 contains 16 residues. V was clipped by 1 base and J by 0 bases, with 10 bases between them.

The chain uses TRBV19 and TRBJ1-5; D gene unclear. Sequenced input: PBMCs or T cells enriched from blood (not recorded which). This receptor was taken from a woman in her fifties or sixties who had recovered from COVID-19. The CDR3, as DNA: TGTGCCAGTAGTATAGCCCCCGACAATAGCAATCAGCCCCAGCATTTT. Protein product: CASSIAPDNSNQPQHF.